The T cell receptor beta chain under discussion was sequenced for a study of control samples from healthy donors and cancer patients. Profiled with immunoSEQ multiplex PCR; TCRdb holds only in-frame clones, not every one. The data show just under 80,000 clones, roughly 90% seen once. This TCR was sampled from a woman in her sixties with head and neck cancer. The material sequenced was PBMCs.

The CDR3 sequence: CAISGGPTGHEQFF. CDR3 sequence (DNA): TGTGCCATCAGTGGTGGTCCTACAGGGCATGAGCAGTTCTTC. The rearrangement joins TRBV10-3 to TRBJ2-1, with D possibly being TRBD1 (6 bases). Trimming removed 4 bases at V and 8 bases at J, with 15 bases between. The CDR3 contains 14 residues. The germline gives CDR1 ENHRY, CDR2 SYGVKD.